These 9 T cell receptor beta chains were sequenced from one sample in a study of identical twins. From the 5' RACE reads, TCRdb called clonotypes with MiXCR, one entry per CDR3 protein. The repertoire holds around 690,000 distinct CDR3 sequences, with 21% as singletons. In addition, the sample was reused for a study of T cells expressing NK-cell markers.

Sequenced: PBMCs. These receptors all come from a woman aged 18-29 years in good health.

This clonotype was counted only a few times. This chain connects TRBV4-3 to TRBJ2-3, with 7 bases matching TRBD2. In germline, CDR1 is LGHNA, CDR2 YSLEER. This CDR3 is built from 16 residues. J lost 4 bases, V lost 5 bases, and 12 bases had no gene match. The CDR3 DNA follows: TGCGCCAGCAGCATGTCCCTAGCGGATCCTTCAGATACGCAGTATTTT. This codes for CASSMSLADPSDTQYF.

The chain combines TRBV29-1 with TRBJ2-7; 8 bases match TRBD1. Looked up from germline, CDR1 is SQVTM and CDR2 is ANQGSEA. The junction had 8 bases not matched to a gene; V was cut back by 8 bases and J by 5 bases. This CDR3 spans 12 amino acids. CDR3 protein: CSIGTGLNEQYF. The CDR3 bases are TGCAGCATTGGGACAGGCCTTAACGAGCAGTACTTC.

Here the CDR3 DNA reads TGTGCCAGCAGCGGGAGAACCTACGAGCAGTACTTC. Protein: CASSGRTYEQYF. The gene calls are TRBV9 and TRBJ2-7, with unresolved D. V was shortened by 3 bases and J by 2 bases, with 6 bases between the two germline ends. The V gene's germline CDR1 is SGDLS and CDR2 YYNGEE. The CDR3 covers 12 residues.

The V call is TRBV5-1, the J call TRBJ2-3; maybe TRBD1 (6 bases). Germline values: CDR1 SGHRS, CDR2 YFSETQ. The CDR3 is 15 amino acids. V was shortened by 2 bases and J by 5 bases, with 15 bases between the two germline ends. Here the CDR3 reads CASSFQGSPEDTQYF. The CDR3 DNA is TGCGCCAGCAGCTTCCAGGGGTCCCCCGAAGATACGCAGTATTTT.

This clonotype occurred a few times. CDR3 protein: CSALTSRTYEQYF. CDR3 nucleotides: TGCAGTGCTCTGACTAGCAGAACCTACGAGCAGTACTTC. The V gene is TRBV20-1, the J gene TRBJ2-7; 7 bases are shared with TRBD2. J was trimmed by 2 bases and V by 5 bases; bases with no gene match: 6. This CDR3 region has 13 residues. Germline V gene sequence: CDR1 DFQATT, CDR2 SNEGSKA (reference sequence).

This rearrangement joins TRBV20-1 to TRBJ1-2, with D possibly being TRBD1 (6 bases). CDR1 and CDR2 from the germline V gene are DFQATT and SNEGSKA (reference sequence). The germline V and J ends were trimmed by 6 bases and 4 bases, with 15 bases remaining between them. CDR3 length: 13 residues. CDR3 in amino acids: CSADLPGAYGYTF. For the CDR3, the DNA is TGCAGTGCCGACCTCCCGGGGGCCTATGGCTACACCTTC.

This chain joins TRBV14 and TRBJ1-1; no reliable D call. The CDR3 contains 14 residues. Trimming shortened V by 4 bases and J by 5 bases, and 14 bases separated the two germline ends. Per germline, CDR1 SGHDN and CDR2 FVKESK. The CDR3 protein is CASSLLSTLTEAFF. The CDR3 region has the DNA TGTGCCAGCAGCCTGTTAAGTACTCTGACTGAAGCTTTCTTT.

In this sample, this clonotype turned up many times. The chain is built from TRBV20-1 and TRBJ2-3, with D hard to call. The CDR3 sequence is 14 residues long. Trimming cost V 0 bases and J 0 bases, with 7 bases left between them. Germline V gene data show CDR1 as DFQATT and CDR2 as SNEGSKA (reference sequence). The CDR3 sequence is CSARDPRSTDTQYF. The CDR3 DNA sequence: TGCAGTGCTAGAGATCCCAGGAGCACAGATACGCAGTATTTT.

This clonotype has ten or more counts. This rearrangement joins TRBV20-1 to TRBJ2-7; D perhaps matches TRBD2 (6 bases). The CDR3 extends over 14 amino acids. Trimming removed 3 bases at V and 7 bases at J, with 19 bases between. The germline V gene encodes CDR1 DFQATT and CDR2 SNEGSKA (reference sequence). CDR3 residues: CSARVPAGRSEQYF. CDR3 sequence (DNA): TGCAGTGCTAGGGTCCCGGCGGGGAGGAGTGAGCAGTACTTC.